This T cell receptor (beta chain) was profiled in a study of CD8+ T cells in alopecia areata (dated by TCRdb to between 2018 and 2020). About the full investigation: Treated patients were enrolled in an open-label pilot trial of oral tofacitinib, 5 to 10 mg twice daily, for moderate-to-severe alopecia areata. Scalp tissue and sorted CD4+ and CD8+ peripheral blood T cells from patchy and totalis/universalis alopecia areata patients and from healthy controls were covered by human TCRbeta sequencing. TCRbeta CDR3 regions were amplified by immunoSEQ multiplex PCR using 35 Vbeta forward and 13 Jbeta reverse primers. RNA came from the PAXgene miRNA kit for fixed scalp, the miRNeasy kit for PBMCs, and the RNeasy kit for mouse skin. Patients stayed on tofacitinib for 6 to 18 months and then had 6 months of follow-up off drug so that delayed response and recurrence could be assessed. High-throughput TCRbeta sequencing was used to examine T cell clonal expansion in alopecia areata in both the C3H/HeJ mouse model and human patients. In treated patients, disease severity was measured using the SALT score, which gives the percentage of scalp surface area affected. Scalp clonality was compared across normal scalp (n=4), patchy alopecia areata scalp (n=8), and alopecia totalis/universalis scalp (n=8). Tofacitinib-treated patients had biopsies at baseline and at 4 and 24 weeks of treatment, with a later scalp biopsy in several patients.

The library was obtained by the immunoSEQ multiplex PCR assay. RNA was extracted from all samples and reverse transcribed into cDNA as template for TCR sequencing. First-strand cDNA was synthesized with SuperScript III using a 2:1 mix of oligo-dT and random hexamers. A synthetic immune receptor repertoire was used to assess amplification bias, and residual bias was removed computationally. From the authors' description of their analysis: After raw reads were preprocessed to remove errors, the CDR3 was defined following IMGT conventions as running from the conserved cysteine to phenylalanine. Clonality was calculated as 1 minus Shannon entropy normalized by log2 of the number of productive unique TCRs. Whether scalp clones were CD4 or CD8 was inferred by matching scalp TCRbeta sequences against CD4 and CD8 repertoires sorted from blood. TCRdb holds this immuneACCESS table with in-frame rearrangements only. Some clones are missing; in checked studies, unresolved V genes explain under half, and the rest has no known cause. From that table come the V and J calls and clone size; the DNA was used to work out D and trimming. Recorded for this sample are roughly 220,000 clones; roughly two fifths of them occurred a single time. The leading ten clones occupy around 0.48% of the sample.

The paper's findings and limits, for the study overall: Many expanded lesional clones were found to persist in scalp and blood during tofacitinib treatment, and relapse after treatment cessation may be partly explained by this persistence. Scalp clonality and the number of expanded CD8+ clones among the top 100 scalp clones were significantly decreased by tofacitinib. Compared with mice, TCR sequences shared between patients were less clear, possibly partly because of HLA diversity across the patient population. Higher clonality and more expanded CD8+ clones were observed in lesional scalp than in normal scalp, particularly in alopecia totalis/universalis, a finding suggestive of antigenic drive. Because the treated cohort was small and had only one nonresponder, larger studies are needed to examine links between baseline CD8+ expansion and response. Unlike mouse skin, which is dominated by gammadelta T cells, normal human skin has resident alphabeta T cells that are also sequenced, and this complicates analysis of the scalp TCR repertoire.

V ends up 4 bases short and J 0 bases short, with an unmatched junction base count of 9. CDR1 and CDR2 are drawn from the germline V gene: SGHRS, YFSETQ. Including the terminal cysteine and phenylalanine, the CDR3 comprises 18 residues. Of all the DNA, just the CDR3 is kept, 54 bases in frame from base 1. In regard to this clone: It lacks a known antigen. Base qualities are not at hand, and no much larger clone is one base apart.

What the treatment or condition label conveys for this sample: oral pan-JAK inhibitor, 5-10 mg twice daily. Lesional scalp punch biopsies and peripheral blood were obtained from alopecia areata patients. After PBMCs were isolated by density centrifugation and stained for CD3, CD4 and CD8, a FACSAria was used to sort CD4+ and CD8+ T cells. Source: CD4+ T cells sorted from blood, taken at approximately week 30, from a patient treated with tofacitinib. This receptor was identified in a human donor with alopecia areata. The chain uses TRBV5-1 and TRBJ2-6; TRBD1 fits 8 bases in the junction. This receptor has the CDR3 CASSPKTGANSGANVLTF. In nucleotides, the sequence is TGCGCCAGCAGCCCAAAGACAGGGGCTAACTCTGGGGCCAACGTCCTGACTTTC. Here the CDR3 is joined to the reference TRBV5-1 and TRBJ2-6 genes, and the full variable domain is: KAGVTQTPRYLIKTRGQQVTLSCSPISGHRSVSWYQQTPGQGLQFLFEYFSETQRNKGNFPGRFSGRQFSNSRSEMNVSTLELGDSALYLCASSPKTGANSGANVLTFGAGSRLTVL.